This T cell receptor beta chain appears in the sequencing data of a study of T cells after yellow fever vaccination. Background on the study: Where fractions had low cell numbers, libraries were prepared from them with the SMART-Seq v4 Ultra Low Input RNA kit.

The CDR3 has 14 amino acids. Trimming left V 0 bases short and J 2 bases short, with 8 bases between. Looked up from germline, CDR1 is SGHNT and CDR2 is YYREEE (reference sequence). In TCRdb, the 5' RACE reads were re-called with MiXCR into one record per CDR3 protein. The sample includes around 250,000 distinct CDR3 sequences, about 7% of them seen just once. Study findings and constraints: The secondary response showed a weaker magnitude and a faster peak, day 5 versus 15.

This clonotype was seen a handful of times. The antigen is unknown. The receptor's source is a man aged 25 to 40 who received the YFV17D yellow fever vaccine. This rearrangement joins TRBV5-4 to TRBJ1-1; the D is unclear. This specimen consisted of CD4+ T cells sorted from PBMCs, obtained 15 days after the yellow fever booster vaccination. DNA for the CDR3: TGTGCCAGCAGCTTGGTAGGCAGTAACACTGAAGCTTTCTTT. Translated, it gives CASSLVGSNTEAFF.